The T cell receptor beta chain under discussion was sequenced for a study of T cell responses to AZD1222 COVID-19 vaccine. General study points: Clonal diversity may have been underestimated, and the donors were mostly white British, with more females than males. With dominance at 160-218 and 743-854, vaccine-associated CD4 TCRs spanned spike. Just a handful of people given AZD1222 tested seropositive at baseline. Repertoire samples came only from after the peak T cell response.

Repertoires were generated with immunoSEQ multiplex PCR, while TCRdb's copy carries only in-frame clones and drops some. The sample yields about 150,000 clones, 70% to 90% seen once. For this clone: As yet, its antigen is unknown.

The receptor was isolated from an adult in good health. This sample comprised peripheral blood, obtained on day 0 of AZD1222 vaccination.

The CDR3 nucleotides read TGTGCCATCAGTGAGTCGCGGGACAGGGGGCCGGGTCAGCCCCAGCATTTT. Amino acid sequence: CAISESRDRGPGQPQHF. The genes are TRBV10-3 and TRBJ1-5; 12 bases fit TRBD1. The CDR3 runs to 17 residues. Germline V gene lookup returns CDR1 ENHRY and CDR2 SYGVKD. J gave up 6 bases and V 0 bases, and 6 bases lay outside the gene matches.